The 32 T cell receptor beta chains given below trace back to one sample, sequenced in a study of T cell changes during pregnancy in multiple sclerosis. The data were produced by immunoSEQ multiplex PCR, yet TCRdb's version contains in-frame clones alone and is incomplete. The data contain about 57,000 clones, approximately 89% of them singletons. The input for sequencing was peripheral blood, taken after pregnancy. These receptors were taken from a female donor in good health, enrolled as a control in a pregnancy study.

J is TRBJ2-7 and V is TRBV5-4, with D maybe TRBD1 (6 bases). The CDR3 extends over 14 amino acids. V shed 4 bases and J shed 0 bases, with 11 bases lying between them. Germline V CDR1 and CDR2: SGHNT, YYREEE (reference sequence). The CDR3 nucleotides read TGTGCCAGCAGCGTTGGACAGTTCTCCTACGAGCAGTACTTC. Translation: CASSVGQFSYEQYF.

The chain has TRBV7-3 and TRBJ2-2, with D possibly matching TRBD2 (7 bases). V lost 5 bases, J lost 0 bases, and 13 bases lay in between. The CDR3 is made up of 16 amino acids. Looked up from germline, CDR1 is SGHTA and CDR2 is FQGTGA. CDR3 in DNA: TGTGCCAGCAGCCCGTGGGGGGGCGCGAACACCGGGGAGCTGTTTTTT. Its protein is CASSPWGGANTGELFF. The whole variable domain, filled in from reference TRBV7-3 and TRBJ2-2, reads GAGVSQTPSNKVTEKGKYVELRCDPISGHTALYWYRQSLGQGPEFLIYFQGTGAADDSGLPNDRFFAVRPEGSVSTLKIQRTERGDSAVYLCASSPWGGANTGELFFGEGSRLTVL.

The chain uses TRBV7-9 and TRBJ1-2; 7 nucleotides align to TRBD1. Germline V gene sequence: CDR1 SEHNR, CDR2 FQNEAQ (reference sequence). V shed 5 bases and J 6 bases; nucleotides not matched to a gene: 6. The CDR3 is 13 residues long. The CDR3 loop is CASSPGQTNGYTF. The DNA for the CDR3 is TGTGCCAGCAGCCCGGGACAGACTAATGGCTACACCTTC.

CDR3 bases: TGTGCCAGCACCCTCTCCAGAGGTACCTACAATGAGCAGTTCTTC. As protein: CASTLSRGTYNEQFF. The chain joins TRBV11-1 to TRBJ2-1; D is ambiguous. CDR3 length: 15 residues. CDR1 is SGHAT, CDR2 FQDESV, per germline (reference sequence). The ends were cut back, 7 bases at V and 2 bases at J, with 15 bases in the middle.

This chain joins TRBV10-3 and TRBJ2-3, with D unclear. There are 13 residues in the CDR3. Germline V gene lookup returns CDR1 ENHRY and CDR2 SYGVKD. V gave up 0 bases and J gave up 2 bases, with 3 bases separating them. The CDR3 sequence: CAISESLTDTQYF. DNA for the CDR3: TGTGCCATCAGTGAGTCTCTCACAGATACGCAGTATTTT.

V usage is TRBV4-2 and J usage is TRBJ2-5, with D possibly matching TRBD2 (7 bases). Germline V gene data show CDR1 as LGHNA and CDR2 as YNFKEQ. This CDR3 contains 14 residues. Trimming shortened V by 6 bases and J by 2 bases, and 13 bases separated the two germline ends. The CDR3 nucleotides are TGTGCCAGCAGTGGGGGGGCTGGGCAAGAGACCCAGTACTTC. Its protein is CASSGGAGQETQYF.

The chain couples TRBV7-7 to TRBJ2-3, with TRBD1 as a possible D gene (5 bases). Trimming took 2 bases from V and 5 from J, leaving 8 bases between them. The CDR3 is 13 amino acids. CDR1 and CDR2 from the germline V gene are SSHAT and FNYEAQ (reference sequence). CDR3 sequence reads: CASSLQGQDTQYF. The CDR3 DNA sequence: TGTGCCAGCAGCTTACAGGGCCAAGATACGCAGTATTTT.

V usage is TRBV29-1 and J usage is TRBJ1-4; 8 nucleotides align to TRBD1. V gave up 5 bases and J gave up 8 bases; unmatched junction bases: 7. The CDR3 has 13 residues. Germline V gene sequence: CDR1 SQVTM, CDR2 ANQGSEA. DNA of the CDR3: TGCAGCGTTCGCTCAGGGGGCTTAGAAAAACTGTTTTTT. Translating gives CSVRSGGLEKLFF.

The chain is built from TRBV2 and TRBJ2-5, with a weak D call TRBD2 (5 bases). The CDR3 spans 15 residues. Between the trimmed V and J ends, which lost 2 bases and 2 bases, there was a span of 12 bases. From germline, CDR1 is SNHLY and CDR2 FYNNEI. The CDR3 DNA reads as TGTGCCAGCAGTGAAATAGAGGGTCCTCAAGAGACCCAGTACTTC. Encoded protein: CASSEIEGPQETQYF.

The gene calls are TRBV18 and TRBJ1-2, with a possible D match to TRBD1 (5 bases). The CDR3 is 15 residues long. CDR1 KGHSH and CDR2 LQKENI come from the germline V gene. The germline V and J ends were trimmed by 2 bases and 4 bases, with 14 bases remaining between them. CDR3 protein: CASSPERDGSYGYTF. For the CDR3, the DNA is TGTGCCAGCTCACCAGAAAGGGACGGGAGCTATGGCTACACCTTC.

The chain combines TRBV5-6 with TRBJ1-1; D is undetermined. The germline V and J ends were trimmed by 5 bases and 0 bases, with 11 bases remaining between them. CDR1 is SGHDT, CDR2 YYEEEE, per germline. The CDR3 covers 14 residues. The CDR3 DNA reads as TGTGCCAGCAGATCTCTGACTGTGAACACTGAAGCTTTCTTT. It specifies CASRSLTVNTEAFF.

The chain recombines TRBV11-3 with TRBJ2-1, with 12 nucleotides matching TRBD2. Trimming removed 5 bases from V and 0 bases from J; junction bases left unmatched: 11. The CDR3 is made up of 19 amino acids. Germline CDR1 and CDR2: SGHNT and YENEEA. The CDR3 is CASSPRVASGRVSYNEQFF. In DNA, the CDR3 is TGTGCCAGCAGCCCAAGGGTGGCTAGCGGGAGGGTCTCCTACAATGAGCAGTTCTTC.

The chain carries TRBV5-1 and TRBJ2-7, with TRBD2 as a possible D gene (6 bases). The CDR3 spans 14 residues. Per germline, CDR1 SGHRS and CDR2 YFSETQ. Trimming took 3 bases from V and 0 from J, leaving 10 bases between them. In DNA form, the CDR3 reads TGCGCCAGCAGCTGGGGGGACTTCTCCTACGAGCAGTACTTC. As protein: CASSWGDFSYEQYF.

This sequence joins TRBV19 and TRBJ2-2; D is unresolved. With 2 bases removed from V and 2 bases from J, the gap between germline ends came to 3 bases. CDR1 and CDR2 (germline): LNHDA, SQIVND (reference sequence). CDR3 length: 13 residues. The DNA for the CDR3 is TGTGCCAGTAGTATACATAACACCGGGGAGCTGTTTTTT. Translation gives CASSIHNTGELFF.

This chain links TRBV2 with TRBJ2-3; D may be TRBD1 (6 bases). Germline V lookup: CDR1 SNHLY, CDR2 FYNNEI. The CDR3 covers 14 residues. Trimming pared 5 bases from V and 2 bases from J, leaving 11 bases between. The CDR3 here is CASSLDRYTDTQYF. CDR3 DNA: TGTGCCAGCAGTCTCGACAGGTACACAGATACGCAGTATTTT.

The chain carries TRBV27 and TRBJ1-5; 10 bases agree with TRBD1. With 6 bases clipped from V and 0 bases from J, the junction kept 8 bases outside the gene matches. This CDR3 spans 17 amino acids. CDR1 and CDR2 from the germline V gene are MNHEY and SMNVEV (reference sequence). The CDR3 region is CASRPGQGYYSNQPQHF. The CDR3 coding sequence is TGTGCCAGCAGGCCGGGACAGGGGTACTATAGCAATCAGCCCCAGCATTTT.

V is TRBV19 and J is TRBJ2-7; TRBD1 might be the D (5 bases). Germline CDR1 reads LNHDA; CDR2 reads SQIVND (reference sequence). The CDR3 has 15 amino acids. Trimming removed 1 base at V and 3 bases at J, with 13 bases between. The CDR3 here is CASSIAGQGSYEQYF. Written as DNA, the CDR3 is TGTGCCAGTAGTATAGCCGGCCAGGGAAGCTACGAGCAGTACTTC.

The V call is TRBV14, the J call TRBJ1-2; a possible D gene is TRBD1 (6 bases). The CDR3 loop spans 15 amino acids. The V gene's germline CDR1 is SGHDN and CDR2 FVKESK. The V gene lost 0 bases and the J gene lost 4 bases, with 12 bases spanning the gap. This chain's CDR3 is CASSQDSRGLYGYTF. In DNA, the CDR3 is TGTGCCAGCAGCCAAGATAGCAGGGGCCTCTATGGCTACACCTTC.

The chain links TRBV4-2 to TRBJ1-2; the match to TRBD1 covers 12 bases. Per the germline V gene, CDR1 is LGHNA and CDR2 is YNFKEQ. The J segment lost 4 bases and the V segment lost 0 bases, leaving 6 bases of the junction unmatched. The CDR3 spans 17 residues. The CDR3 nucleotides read TGTGCCAGCAGCCAAGACCCGGGACAGGGGGCTACCTATGGCTACACCTTC. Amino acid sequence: CASSQDPGQGATYGYTF.

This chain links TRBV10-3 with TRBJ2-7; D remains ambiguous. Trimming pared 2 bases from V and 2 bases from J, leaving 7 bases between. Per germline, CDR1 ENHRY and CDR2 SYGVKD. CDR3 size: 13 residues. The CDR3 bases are TGTGCCATCAGTGAGACAGATACCTACGAGCAGTACTTC. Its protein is CAISETDTYEQYF.

The CDR3 coding sequence is TGCAGCGCGGGAGATACGCAGTATTTT. Amino acids: CSAGDTQYF. V and J are TRBV29-1 and TRBJ2-3; D unclear. Germline CDR1 reads SQVTM; CDR2 reads ANQGSEA. Trimming left V 7 bases short and J 5 bases short, with 4 bases between. The CDR3 is 9 amino acids.

The CDR3 loop reads CASSEAPPGVAGELFF. The CDR3, as DNA: TGTGCCAGCAGTGAAGCCCCCCCCGGGGTAGCCGGGGAGCTGTTTTTT. This chain connects TRBV6-1 to TRBJ2-2; D is perhaps TRBD2 (5 bases). Germline-derived CDR1 and CDR2 are MNHNS and SASEGT. CDR3 length: 16 amino acids. V lost 0 bases to trimming and J lost 6 bases, with 14 bases between them.

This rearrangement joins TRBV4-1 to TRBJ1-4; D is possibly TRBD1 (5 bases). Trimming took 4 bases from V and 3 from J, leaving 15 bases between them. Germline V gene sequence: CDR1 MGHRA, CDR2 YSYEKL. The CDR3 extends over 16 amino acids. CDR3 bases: TGCGCCAGCAGCCCTGCGGGGGGGAGGGCTAATGAAAAACTGTTTTTT. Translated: CASSPAGGRANEKLFF.

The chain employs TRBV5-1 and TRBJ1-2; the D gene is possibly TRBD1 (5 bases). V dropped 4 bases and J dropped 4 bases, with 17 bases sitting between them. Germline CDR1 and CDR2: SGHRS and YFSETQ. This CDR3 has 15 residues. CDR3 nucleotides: TGCGCCAGCAGCGGTGTGGAGGGGATGATCTATGGCTACACCTTC. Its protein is CASSGVEGMIYGYTF.

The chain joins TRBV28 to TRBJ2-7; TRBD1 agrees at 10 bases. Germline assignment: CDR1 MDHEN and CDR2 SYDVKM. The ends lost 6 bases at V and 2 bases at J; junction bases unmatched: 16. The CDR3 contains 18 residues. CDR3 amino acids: CASSGPRDRGLLPYEQYF. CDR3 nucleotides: TGTGCCAGCAGCGGCCCCCGGGACAGGGGATTGCTACCCTACGAGCAGTACTTC.

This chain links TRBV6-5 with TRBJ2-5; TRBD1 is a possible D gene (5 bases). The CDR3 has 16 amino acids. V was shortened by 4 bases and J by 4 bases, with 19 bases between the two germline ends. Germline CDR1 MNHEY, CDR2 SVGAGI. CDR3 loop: CASSFKGSRVIETQYF. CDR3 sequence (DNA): TGTGCCAGCAGTTTCAAGGGGTCGCGAGTGATAGAGACCCAGTACTTC.

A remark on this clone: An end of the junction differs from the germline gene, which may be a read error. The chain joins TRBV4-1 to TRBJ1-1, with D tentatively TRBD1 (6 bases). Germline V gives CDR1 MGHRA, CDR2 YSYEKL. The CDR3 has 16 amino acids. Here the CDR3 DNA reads TGCGCCAGCAGCCAAGATACCACAGGGTTGAACTCTGAAGCTTTCTTT. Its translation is CASSQDTTGLNSEAFF.

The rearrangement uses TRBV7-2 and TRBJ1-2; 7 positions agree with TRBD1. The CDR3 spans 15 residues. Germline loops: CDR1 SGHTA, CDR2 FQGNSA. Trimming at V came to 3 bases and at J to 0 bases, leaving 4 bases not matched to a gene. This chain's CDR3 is CASSFSGQANYGYTF. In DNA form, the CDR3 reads TGTGCCAGCAGCTTCTCCGGACAGGCTAACTATGGCTACACCTTC.

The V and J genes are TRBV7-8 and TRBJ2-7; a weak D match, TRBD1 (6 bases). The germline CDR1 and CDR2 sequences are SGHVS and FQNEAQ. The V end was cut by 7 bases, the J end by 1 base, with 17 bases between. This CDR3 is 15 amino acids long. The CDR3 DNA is TGTGCCAGCACCCCAAAGGACAGTCGGTCCTACGAGCAGTACTTC. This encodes CASTPKDSRSYEQYF. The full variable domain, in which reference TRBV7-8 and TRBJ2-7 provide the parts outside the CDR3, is GAGVSQSPRYKVAKRGQDVALRCDPISGHVSLFWYQQALGQGPEFLTYFQNEAQLDKSGLPSDRFFAERPEGSVSTLKIQRTQQEDSAVYLCASTPKDSRSYEQYFGPGTRLTVT.

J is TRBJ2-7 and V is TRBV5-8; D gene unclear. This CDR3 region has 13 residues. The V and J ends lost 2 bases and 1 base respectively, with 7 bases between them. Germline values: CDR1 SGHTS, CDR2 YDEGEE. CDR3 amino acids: CASSFEDSYEQYF. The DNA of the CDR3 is TGTGCCAGCAGCTTTGAGGATTCCTACGAGCAGTACTTC.

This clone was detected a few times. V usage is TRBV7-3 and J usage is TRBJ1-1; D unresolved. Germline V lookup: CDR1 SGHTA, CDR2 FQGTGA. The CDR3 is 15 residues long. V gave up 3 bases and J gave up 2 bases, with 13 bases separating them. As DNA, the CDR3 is TGTGCCAGCAGCTTTGCGGGCGGTGATAACACTGAAGCTTTCTTT. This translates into CASSFAGGDNTEAFF.

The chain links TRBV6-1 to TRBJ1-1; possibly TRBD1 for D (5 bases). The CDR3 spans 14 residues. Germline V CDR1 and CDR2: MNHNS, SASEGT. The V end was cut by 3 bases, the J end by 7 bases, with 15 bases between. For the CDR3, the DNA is TGTGCCAGCAGTGAGGGTAATAGGAGGGGTGAAGCTTTCTTT. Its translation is CASSEGNRRGEAFF.